The entry that follows covers one TCR beta chain sequence. Its cognate antigen is unknown. This sample was included in a study of cytomegalovirus exposure and HLA in healthy donors. Study-wide results and caveats: In a later analysis, specific HLA alleles were associated with 15,000 or so TCR beta sequences at a 0.05 false discovery rate. It was taken for granted in presence/absence analyses that sequencing depth across donors was roughly uniform. A later analysis linked a missense variant in DCLRE1C to the trimming of TCR beta V and J genes. A classifier reportedly called cytomegalovirus status with high sensitivity and specificity.

The study ran its PCR with 60 Vbeta and 13 Jbeta primers. The assay was immunoSEQ multiplex PCR, and TCRdb's table has in-frame clones only and misses some. Seen here are 140,000 to 150,000 clones, 70% to 85% observed once, and the top ten hold 9% to 10%. Looked up from germline, CDR1 is MDHEN and CDR2 is SYDVKM. CDR3 size: 16 residues. Trimming left V 1 base short and J 0 bases short, with 10 bases between. The receptor was derived from a woman aged 55-75 years in good health and CMV-seropositive. The sample taken for sequencing was PBMCs. V usage is TRBV28 and J usage is TRBJ1-3; a weak D match, TRBD1 (5 bases). The chain's CDR3 is CASSLLGVDSGNTIYF. As DNA, the CDR3 is TGTGCCAGCAGTTTATTAGGGGTTGACTCTGGAAACACCATATATTTT.